The sequence of this T cell receptor beta chain was determined in a study of glioma-infiltrating T cells after dendritic cell vaccination. On the study more broadly: Monocyte-derived dendritic cells, cultured six to seven days with IL-4 and GM-CSF, were pulsed with autologous tumor lysate.

Amplification used 60 V beta primers and 13 J beta primers. TCRdb's copy holds only in-frame clones and misses some; the assay was immunoSEQ multiplex PCR. The repertoire consists of about 64,000 clones, with 75% to 90% occurring once and the leading ten covering 9.2%. The CDR3 contains 15 residues. Germline V gene lookup returns CDR1 MNHEY and CDR2 SMNVEV (reference sequence). V was pared by 4 bases and J by 4 bases, with 16 bases between. The genes are TRBV27 and TRBJ2-5, with D possibly TRBD2 on 5 matching bases. The clonotype was recovered from a human donor with glioblastoma. The sequences come from blood, collected before dendritic cell vaccination. CDR3 nucleotides: TGTGCCAGCAGTTCCCCAGCTAGCCCAAGAGAGACCCAGTACTTC. This gives the protein CASSSPASPRETQYF.